This section outlines one T cell receptor (beta chain) sequence together with its context. This entry is derived from a study of shared clonotypes between healthy human individuals. Only in-frame clones appear in the TCRdb table, and some are missing; sequencing was by immunoSEQ multiplex PCR. This table has about 1.1 million clones, approximately 75% appearing once. The CDR3 consists of 15 residues. The germline gives CDR1 LGHNA, CDR2 YNFKEQ. V dropped 1 base and J dropped 0 bases, with 6 bases sitting between them. Sequenced material: memory CD4+ T cells from PBMCs. Sample subset: CD45RA-negative fraction. This receptor was identified in a young man in good health. Some clones in this sample may be carry-over from other donors' samples. V usage is TRBV4-2 and J usage is TRBJ1-4, with D unresolved. CDR3 sequence (DNA): TGTGCCAGCAGCCAAGTCACAGCAACTAATGAAAAACTGTTTTTT. The encoded protein is CASSQVTATNEKLFF.